The 27 T cell receptor beta chains presented below share a single source sample, sequenced in a study of shared clonotypes between healthy human individuals. The assay was immunoSEQ multiplex PCR, and TCRdb's table has in-frame clones only and misses some. Of roughly 2.2 million clones in the sample, 85% to 95% were seen once. The specimen sequenced was naive CD4+ T cells from PBMCs. Subset described: CD45RA+ positively selected. Every receptor here comes from a man between 18 and 35 years old in good health. Some clones in this sample may be carry-over from other donors' samples.

V is TRBV6-5 and J is TRBJ2-1; unclear D gene. From germline, CDR1 is MNHEY and CDR2 SVGAGI. The CDR3 runs to 16 residues. Trimming left V 0 bases short and J 1 base short, with 10 bases between. CDR3 in DNA: TGTGCCAGCAGTTACTCGCCCCCAAATTCCTACAATGAGCAGTTCTTC. Residues: CASSYSPPNSYNEQFF.

In its sample, this clone was seen once. V is TRBV28 and J is TRBJ2-7; maybe TRBD1 (5 bases). Trimming pared 2 bases from V and 3 bases from J, leaving 20 bases between. Germline V gene lookup returns CDR1 MDHEN and CDR2 SYDVKM. The CDR3 has 17 residues. The CDR3 region is CASSLKSGWYRIYEQYF. The DNA of the CDR3 is TGTGCCAGCAGTTTAAAGTCTGGGTGGTACAGGATCTACGAGCAGTACTTC.

This chain joins TRBV28 and TRBJ2-7; D might be TRBD2 (5 bases). The CDR3 runs to 13 residues. V lost 4 bases, J lost 2 bases, and 9 bases lay in between. Germline CDR1 reads MDHEN; CDR2 reads SYDVKM. CDR3 residues: CASSWESPYEQYF. The CDR3 bases are TGTGCCAGCAGTTGGGAGAGTCCCTACGAGCAGTACTTC.

The genes are TRBV11-3 and TRBJ2-5; possibly TRBD2 for D (6 bases). There are 15 residues in the CDR3. Trimming cost V 1 base and J 3 bases, with 12 bases left between them. CDR1 is SGHNT, CDR2 YENEEA, per germline. CDR3 bases: TGTGCCAGCAGCTTAGGGTTCGAGCGGGAAGAGACCCAGTACTTC. This sequence encodes CASSLGFEREETQYF.

The V call is TRBV14, the J call TRBJ1-1, with D possibly matching TRBD1 (6 bases). The CDR3 has 14 residues. Germline-derived CDR1 and CDR2 are SGHDN and FVKESK. V lost 4 bases, J lost 7 bases, and 16 bases lay in between. The CDR3, as DNA: TGTGCCAGCAGCCCTCTGGCAGGCAGGGGTGAAGCTTTCTTT. Amino acids: CASSPLAGRGEAFF.

This chain links TRBV27 with TRBJ1-1; 8 bases agree with TRBD1. Looked up from germline, CDR1 is MNHEY and CDR2 is SMNVEV (reference sequence). The CDR3 spans 15 residues. J lost 3 bases, V lost 6 bases, and 9 bases had no gene match. Written as DNA, the CDR3 is TGTGCCAGCAGGTTGCAGGGGGCTGGGCACACTGAAGCTTTCTTT. As protein: CASRLQGAGHTEAFF.

The chain is built from TRBV19 and TRBJ2-5; D perhaps matches TRBD1 (6 bases). The CDR3 runs 14 residues. CDR1 is LNHDA, CDR2 SQIVND, per germline (reference sequence). The germline V and J ends were trimmed by 6 bases and 5 bases, with 16 bases remaining between them. The CDR3 DNA sequence: TGTGCCAGTAGCAGGGGCCCGTGGGAGGAGACCCAGTACTTC. It specifies CASSRGPWEETQYF.

This chain connects TRBV7-9 to TRBJ2-7; D gene unclear. The CDR3 is made up of 16 amino acids. CDR1 is SEHNR, CDR2 FQNEAQ, per germline (reference sequence). The V end was cut by 8 bases, the J end by 6 bases, with 26 bases between. CDR3 region: CASRIWTSRSLSEQYF. CDR3 DNA sequence: TGTGCCAGCCGAATTTGGACCTCTCGTTCACTCTCCGAGCAGTACTTC.

The chain is built from TRBV27 and TRBJ2-3, with 11 bases identical to TRBD1. Germline V gives CDR1 MNHEY, CDR2 SMNVEV (reference sequence). The CDR3 is 19 residues long. The V gene end was trimmed by 6 bases and the J gene end by 0 bases; junction bases not matched to a gene: 14. CDR3 nucleotides: TGTGCCAGCAGAGACGCCCCCGGGACAGGGGGAATTAGCACAGATACGCAGTATTTT. It specifies CASRDAPGTGGISTDTQYF.

In this sample, this clone turned up once. The genes are TRBV9 and TRBJ1-2; no reliable D call. V gave up 8 bases and J gave up 6 bases, with 14 bases separating them. The CDR3 sequence is 12 residues long. Germline assignment: CDR1 SGDLS and CDR2 YYNGEE. CDR3 bases: TGTGCCAGTAGGTCGGGAATCGATGGCTACACCTTC. As protein: CASRSGIDGYTF.

V gene TRBV11-3 combines with J gene TRBJ2-1, with 7 bases lining up with TRBD1. Trimming cost V 5 bases and J 8 bases; bases outside gene matches: 6. Germline loops: CDR1 SGHNT, CDR2 YENEEA. This CDR3 is 13 amino acids long. The CDR3 loop reads CASSLDRWDEQFF. DNA for the CDR3: TGTGCCAGCAGCCTGGACAGGTGGGATGAGCAGTTCTTC.

The rearrangement links TRBV7-8 to TRBJ2-2; TRBD1 is a possible D gene (5 bases). Germline lookup yields CDR1 SGHVS and CDR2 FQNEAQ. The V end was cut by 2 bases, the J end by 4 bases, with 14 bases between. The CDR3 runs to 16 residues. Here the CDR3 reads CASSLQDSTVTGELFF. CDR3 DNA: TGTGCCAGCAGCTTACAAGACAGCACCGTCACCGGGGAGCTGTTTTTT.

The chain has TRBV5-4 and TRBJ1-2; D gene unclear. The CDR3 is 14 amino acids. Trimming pared 3 bases from V and 0 bases from J, leaving 9 bases between. CDR1 is SGHNT and CDR2 is YYREEE in the germline V gene (reference sequence). CDR3 DNA: TGTGCCAGCAGCTCGCAGGAATCTAACTATGGCTACACCTTC. Its translation is CASSSQESNYGYTF.

V usage is TRBV7-8 and J usage is TRBJ2-5; 8 bases are a match to TRBD2. V lost 1 base to trimming and J lost 2 bases; unmatched junction nucleotides: 3. CDR3 length: 15 residues. Germline V gene data show CDR1 as SGHVS and CDR2 as FQNEAQ. The CDR3 nucleotides read TGTGCCAGCAGCTTAGGGACTAGCCCGCAAGAGACCCAGTACTTC. This codes for CASSLGTSPQETQYF.

This chain links TRBV4-2 with TRBJ2-3; TRBD2 matches 12 bases. CDR1 is LGHNA, CDR2 YNFKEQ, per germline. The V segment lost 3 bases and the J segment 4 bases; nucleotides outside the gene matches: 8. The CDR3 is 17 residues long. In DNA form, the CDR3 reads TGTGCCAGCAGCCACCAACTAGCGGGAGGTAGCCCAGATACGCAGTATTTT. As protein: CASSHQLAGGSPDTQYF.

As for this clone: Other DNA sequences in this sample translate to the same CDR3. The gene calls are TRBV5-4 and TRBJ2-5; 9 bases agree with TRBD2. Trimming took 5 bases from V and 4 from J; bases not matched to a gene: 6. Germline-derived CDR1 and CDR2 are SGHNT and YYREEE (reference sequence). CDR3 length: 14 residues. Here the CDR3 DNA reads TGTGCCAGCAGTCCGGGACTAGCTGGAGAGACCCAGTACTTC. The encoded protein is CASSPGLAGETQYF.

About this clone itself: This same CDR3 is encoded by further DNA sequences in the sample. The chain carries TRBV9 and TRBJ2-3; D not certain. This CDR3 spans 14 amino acids. V shed 0 bases and J shed 0 bases, with 5 bases lying between them. Looked up from germline, CDR1 is SGDLS and CDR2 is YYNGEE. DNA for the CDR3: TGTGCCAGCAGCGTAGCGCCCAGCACAGATACGCAGTATTTT. Its translation: CASSVAPSTDTQYF.

The chain is built from TRBV28 and TRBJ2-7, with D perhaps TRBD2 (5 bases). Deletions cut 4 bases from V and 4 bases from J, with 14 bases between. The germline V gene encodes CDR1 MDHEN and CDR2 SYDVKM. This CDR3 region has 14 residues. The CDR3 region is CASSWRRMRYEQYF. In nucleotides, the CDR3 is TGTGCCAGCAGTTGGAGGAGGATGCGGTACGAGCAGTACTTC.

This clone was detected a few times. J is TRBJ1-5 and V is TRBV30; 8 bases align to TRBD1. This CDR3 comprises 14 residues. With V trimmed by 0 bases and J by 6 bases, 4 bases remained unmatched. Germline loops: CDR1 GTSNPN, CDR2 SVGIG (reference sequence). CDR3 nucleotide sequence: TGTGCCTGGAGTGTAAGGCAGGGGGCTCAGCCCCAGCATTTT. It codes for CAWSVRQGAQPQHF.

This chain uses TRBV18 with TRBJ1-5; 8 bases match TRBD1. V dropped 3 bases and J dropped 4; count of bases not matched to a gene: 8. The CDR3 runs to 16 residues. CDR1 and CDR2 (germline): KGHSH, LQKENI. CDR3 region: CASSPYGTGGNQPQHF. CDR3 DNA sequence: TGTGCCAGCTCACCTTATGGGACAGGCGGTAATCAGCCCCAGCATTTT.

The J gene is TRBJ2-3, the V gene TRBV7-9; the D gene is possibly TRBD2 (5 bases). Trimming stripped 3 bases from V and 2 bases from J, with 12 bases between. The CDR3 is made up of 15 amino acids. The germline V gene encodes CDR1 SEHNR and CDR2 FQNEAQ (reference sequence). The CDR3 spells CASSFGEQVTDTQYF. The CDR3 DNA is TGTGCCAGCAGCTTTGGGGAGCAGGTCACAGATACGCAGTATTTT.

V and J are TRBV5-6 and TRBJ2-7, with 8 bases fitting TRBD2. J lost 4 bases, V lost 6 bases, and 15 bases had no gene match. Germline lookup yields CDR1 SGHDT and CDR2 YYEEEE. This CDR3 region has 16 residues. CDR3 in amino acids: CASKGRSGSSYYEQYF. The CDR3 DNA follows: TGTGCCAGCAAAGGTCGGAGCGGGAGTAGCTATTACGAGCAGTACTTC.

This clone appeared once. This chain links TRBV5-5 with TRBJ2-3; 8 nucleotides align to TRBD1. CDR1 SGHKS and CDR2 YYEKEE come from the germline V gene (reference sequence). Losses at the gene ends were 4 bases for V and 5 bases for J; bases not matched to a gene: 9. This CDR3 contains 15 residues. The CDR3 is CASSQGQGWRDTQYF. The CDR3, as DNA: TGTGCCAGCAGCCAAGGACAGGGATGGAGAGATACGCAGTATTTT.

This clone came up once. The sample carries other DNA sequences with the same CDR3. This sequence joins TRBV6-1 and TRBJ2-7; a possible D gene is TRBD2 (5 bases). The CDR3 loop spans 12 amino acids. The V end was cut by 4 bases, the J end by 4 bases, with 8 bases between. Germline V gene data show CDR1 as MNHNS and CDR2 as SASEGT. The CDR3 DNA follows: TGTGCCAGCAGTGTGGGGAGTTACGAGCAGTACTTC. This translates into CASSVGSYEQYF.

This chain joins TRBV19 and TRBJ1-2, with TRBD1 matching 9 bases. The CDR3 contains 15 residues. Germline CDR1 LNHDA, CDR2 SQIVND (reference sequence). With V trimmed by 1 base and J by 3 bases, 3 bases remained unmatched. CDR3 protein: CASSIAQGADYGYTF. CDR3 DNA: TGTGCCAGTAGTATAGCACAGGGGGCGGACTATGGCTACACCTTC.

The chain is built from TRBV5-4 and TRBJ2-3, with D possibly being TRBD1 (8 bases). There are 15 residues in the CDR3. In germline, CDR1 is SGHNT, CDR2 YYREEE (reference sequence). V lost 6 bases to trimming and J lost 6 bases, with 20 bases between them. The CDR3 DNA reads TGTGCCAGCAACAGGGGGGGAGTCTTCGGGGATACGCAGTATTTT. Protein: CASNRGGVFGDTQYF. The whole variable domain, remainder taken from reference TRBV5-4 and TRBJ2-3, is ETGVTQSPTHLIKTRGQQVTLRCSSQSGHNTVSWYQQALGQGPQFIFQYYREEENGRGNFPPRFSGLQFPNYSSELNVNALELDDSALYLCASNRGGVFGDTQYFGPGTRLTVL.

The chain is built from TRBV5-5 and TRBJ1-1; TRBD1 agrees at 8 bases. V trimming: 0 bases; J trimming: 0 bases; junction bases outside the gene matches: 4. Looked up from germline, CDR1 is SGHKS and CDR2 is YYEKEE (reference sequence). CDR3 size: 16 residues. The CDR3 DNA follows: TGTGCCAGCAGCTTGGGACAGGGGCTCATGAACACTGAAGCTTTCTTT. Translating it yields CASSLGQGLMNTEAFF.